These T cell receptor beta chains were read from a single sample in a study of chemoradiotherapy in HPV16-positive cancers. Produced via immunoSEQ multiplex PCR; TCRdb's table is partial and in-frame only. The sample lists 7,000 or so clones, 60% to 80% seen once, with 5.1% in the top ten. This sample comprised tumor tissue, obtained from a patient who underwent chemoradiotherapy. These receptors came from a human donor with HPV-associated anogenital cancer. The CDR3 runs from the conserved cysteine through the conserved F or W. D genes are given only for firm matches. Clone size is not always given. Where it is, it says once, few, many or a class for expanded clones.

TRBV5-5	TRBJ1-3	TRBD1	-	CASSQDRGRNTIYF	TGTGCCAGCAGCCAGGACAGGGGGAGAAACACCATATATTTT
TRBV28	TRBJ2-7	-	-	CASSFPYVEQYF	TGTGCCAGCAGTTTCCCCTACGTCGAGCAGTACTTC
TRBV29-1	TRBJ2-7	-	-	CSVGGLRSSYEQYF	TGCAGCGTTGGCGGACTGAGGAGCTCCTACGAGCAGTACTTC
TRBV18	TRBJ2-7	-	-	CANSPGPPPTFYEQYF	TGTGCCAACTCACCAGGGCCTCCACCAACCTTTTACGAGCAGTACTTC
TRBV5-4	TRBJ1-1	-	-	CASKRDTEAFF	TGTGCCAGCAAAAGAGACACTGAAGCTTTCTTT
TRBV5-1	TRBJ2-1	-	-	CASSLDSGTAYNEQFF	TGCGCCAGCAGCTTGGATAGCGGGACAGCCTACAATGAGCAGTTCTTC
TRBV29-1	TRBJ2-1	TRBD2	-	CSVLAGSSYNEQFF	TGCAGCGTTCTAGCGGGTAGCTCCTACAATGAGCAGTTCTTC
TRBV25-1	TRBJ1-2	-	-	CASSESGQAGYGYTF	TGTGCCAGCAGTGAATCGGGGCAGGCGGGCTATGGCTACACCTTC
TRBV19	TRBJ2-7	-	-	CASSMRTGVAYEQYF	TGTGCCAGTAGTATGAGGACGGGAGTCGCCTACGAGCAGTACTTC
TRBV6-4	TRBJ2-2	-	few	CASSDSGDTGELFF	TGTGCCAGCAGTGACTCGGGAGACACCGGGGAGCTGTTTTTT
TRBV19	TRBJ2-2	-	-	CASRVSPNTGELFF	TGTGCCAGTAGGGTCTCCCCGAACACCGGGGAGCTGTTTTTT
TRBV10-2	TRBJ2-2	TRBD2	-	CASSRTSGVYGELFF	TGCGCCAGCAGTAGGACTAGCGGGGTTTACGGGGAGCTGTTTTTT
TRBV28	TRBJ2-7	-	-	CASSLNPTAKLKQYF	TGTGCCAGCAGTTTAAACCCCACAGCAAAATTGAAGCAGTACTTC
TRBV10-3	TRBJ1-1	TRBD1	-	CAISESTGVGEAFF	TGTGCCATCAGTGAGTCGACAGGGGTCGGTGAAGCTTTCTTT
TRBV10-1	TRBJ1-4	TRBD1	-	CASDRDRVHLANEKLFF	TGCGCCAGCGACCGGGACAGGGTACATTTGGCTAATGAAAAACTGTTTTTT
TRBV19	TRBJ1-5	-	-	CASSVPGSNQPQHF	TGTGCCAGTAGTGTACCAGGTAGCAATCAGCCCCAGCATTTT
TRBV6-5	TRBJ2-2	-	-	CASSYGSDTGELFF	TGTGCCAGCAGTTACGGGTCGGACACCGGGGAGCTGTTTTTT
TRBV7-6	TRBJ2-3	-	-	CASSFGGITDTQYF	TGTGCCAGCAGCTTTGGAGGGATCACAGATACGCAGTATTTT
TRBV7-9	TRBJ2-3	TRBD1	once	CASSPGQGGDTQYF	TGTGCCAGCAGCCCGGGACAGGGTGGAGATACGCAGTATTTT
TRBV30	TRBJ1-5	TRBD1	-	CAGGTGGNQPQHF	TGTGCCGGAGGGACAGGGGGCAATCAGCCCCAGCATTTT
TRBV23-1	TRBJ1-5	-	-	CASSHQPGHLGSNQPQHF	TGCGCCAGCAGTCACCAACCGGGACACCTCGGGAGCAATCAGCCCCAGCATTTT
TRBV7-9	TRBJ2-3	TRBD2	-	CASSLAGTTPTDTQYF	TGTGCCAGCAGCTTAGCCGGGACTACTCCCACAGATACGCAGTATTTT
TRBV5-1	TRBJ1-4	-	-	CASRITGHSNEKLFF	TGCGCCAGCAGGATTACAGGGCATTCTAATGAAAAACTGTTTTTT
TRBV30	TRBJ2-7	-	-	CAWSGGGPEQYF	TGTGCCTGGAGTGGTGGAGGTCCCGAGCAGTACTTC
TRBV11-1	TRBJ2-3	TRBD1	-	CASSFQGAEVDTQYF	TGTGCCAGCAGCTTCCAGGGGGCTGAGGTAGATACGCAGTATTTT
TRBV18	TRBJ1-1	TRBD1	once	CASSPTLRQGGTEAFF	TGTGCCAGCTCACCAACTTTGAGACAGGGAGGCACTGAAGCTTTCTTT
TRBV7-9	TRBJ2-1	TRBD2	-	CASSIGTSSEQFF	TGTGCCAGCAGCATTGGGACTAGCAGTGAGCAGTTCTTC
TRBV5-1	TRBJ1-4	TRBD1	-	CASSLAGTGGEKLFF	TGCGCCAGCAGCTTGGCCGGGACAGGGGGTGAAAAACTGTTTTTT
TRBV7-2	TRBJ1-4	-	-	CASSLSYDNEKLFF	TGTGCCAGCAGCTTATCCTATGATAATGAAAAACTGTTTTTT
TRBV29-1	TRBJ2-1	TRBD2	-	CSVAFGGGADNEQFF	TGCAGCGTCGCCTTTGGCGGGGGGGCCGACAATGAGCAGTTCTTC
TRBV6-1	TRBJ1-3	-	-	CASSEWVQALSGNTIYF	TGTGCCAGCAGTGAATGGGTACAGGCTCTCTCTGGAAACACCATATATTTT
TRBV7-2	TRBJ2-1	-	-	CASRGYNEQFF	TGTGCCAGCAGGGGTTACAATGAGCAGTTCTTC
TRBV5-5	TRBJ2-5	-	-	CASSLATPPETQYF	TGTGCCAGCAGCTTGGCTACGCCCCCAGAGACCCAGTACTTC
TRBV6-5	TRBJ1-1	-	once	CASRPSEAGEAFF	TGTGCCAGCAGGCCCTCGGAAGCGGGTGAAGCTTTCTTT
TRBV5-1	TRBJ1-1	-	few	CASSLGSSNTEAFF	TGCGCCAGCAGCTTGGGCTCGTCGAACACTGAAGCTTTCTTT
TRBV9	TRBJ2-1	-	-	CASSVRLSSYNEQFF	TGTGCCAGCAGCGTAAGACTCAGCTCCTACAATGAGCAGTTCTTC
TRBV5-6	TRBJ2-3	-	few	CASSLASRDTQYF	TGTGCCAGCAGCTTGGCCTCGCGAGATACGCAGTATTTT
TRBV28	TRBJ1-1	-	-	CASGKQDTEAFF	TGTGCCAGCGGGAAACAGGACACTGAAGCTTTCTTT
TRBV27	TRBJ2-3	-	few	CASSLSGSTDTQYF	TGTGCCAGCAGTTTATCCGGGAGCACAGATACGCAGTATTTT
TRBV18	TRBJ2-1	TRBD1	-	CASSPTGGHEQFF	TGTGCCAGCTCCCCTACAGGGGGGCATGAGCAGTTCTTC
TRBV30	TRBJ1-5	-	few	CAWGDGNQPQHF	TGTGCCTGGGGAGATGGCAATCAGCCCCAGCATTTT
TRBV28	TRBJ1-5	-	-	CASSLGGGRQPQHF	TGTGCCAGCAGTTTAGGGGGCGGGAGACAGCCCCAGCATTTT
TRBV28	TRBJ2-5	-	-	CATKSTSPTRETQYF	TGTGCCACCAAGTCGACATCTCCCACCAGGGAGACCCAGTACTTC
TRBV20-1	TRBJ1-5	-	-	CSIGQPQHF	TGCAGTATAGGGCAGCCCCAGCATTTT
TRBV10-2	TRBJ1-6	-	-	CASSEDRNSPLHF	TGCGCCAGCAGTGAGGACAGGAATTCACCCCTCCACTTT
TRBV5-6	TRBJ2-7	TRBD1	-	CASSSGQGDEQYF	TGTGCCAGCAGCTCGGGACAGGGGGACGAGCAGTACTTC